Following are 8 T cell receptor beta chains from one sample sequenced in a study of OX40 agonist ivuxolimab in advanced cancers. TCRdb's copy holds only in-frame clones and misses some; the assay was immunoSEQ multiplex PCR. The table shows tens of thousands of clones, with roughly 90% occurring only once. Sequences were derived from CD4+ or CD8+ T cells sorted from blood, sampled in a trial of the OX40 agonist ivuxolimab. Receptor source: an adult with an advanced solid tumor such as melanoma, head and neck, liver or kidney cancer.

V usage is TRBV19 and J usage is TRBJ2-2; D uncertain. Germline V CDR1 and CDR2: LNHDA, SQIVND (reference sequence). V was cut by 5 bases and J by 4 bases, with 5 bases left in between. The CDR3 contains 12 residues. DNA for the CDR3: TGTGCCAGTAGTTATTTCACCGGGGAGCTGTTTTTT. This encodes CASSYFTGELFF.

The chain uses TRBV7-9 and TRBJ2-3; 7 positions agree with TRBD2. The germline V gene encodes CDR1 SEHNR and CDR2 FQNEAQ (reference sequence). This CDR3 is built from 17 residues. Trimming at V came to 4 bases and at J to 3 bases, leaving 13 bases not matched to a gene. The CDR3 coding sequence is TGTGCCAGCAGCTGGTATTCGGGAGGAAGAGAAACAGATACGCAGTATTTT. This sequence encodes CASSWYSGGRETDTQYF.

The chain couples TRBV7-8 to TRBJ1-4; D is possibly TRBD1 (5 bases). The CDR3 runs to 12 residues. The germline V gene encodes CDR1 SGHVS and CDR2 FQNEAQ. V dropped 10 bases and J dropped 3 bases, with 9 bases sitting between them. The CDR3 here is CATWGPNEKLFF. The CDR3 region has the DNA TGTGCCACCTGGGGACCTAATGAAAAACTGTTTTTT.

V usage is TRBV6-1 and J usage is TRBJ2-7, with D unclear. Trimming removed 7 bases from V and 1 base from J, with 11 bases in between. CDR1 is MNHNS and CDR2 is SASEGT in the germline V gene. The CDR3 is 13 amino acids. The CDR3 DNA follows: TGTGCCAGCAAGGATAGGTATTCCTACGAGCAGTACTTC. It codes for CASKDRYSYEQYF.

The J gene is TRBJ2-3, the V gene TRBV5-4, with no clear D. Germline CDR1 SGHNT, CDR2 YYREEE (reference sequence). Trimming shortened V by 6 bases and J by 5 bases, and 4 bases separated the two germline ends. The CDR3 is 10 residues long. The CDR3 loop is CASTRDTQYF. CDR3 bases: TGTGCCAGCACAAGAGATACGCAGTATTTT. Full variable domain (remainder filled in from reference TRBV5-4 and TRBJ2-3): ETGVTQSPTHLIKTRGQQVTLRCSSQSGHNTVSWYQQALGQGPQFIFQYYREEENGRGNFPPRFSGLQFPNYSSELNVNALELDDSALYLCASTRDTQYFGPGTRLTVL.

V is TRBV29-1 and J is TRBJ2-1; 11 bases map to TRBD2. The CDR3 has 14 residues. The V gene's germline CDR1 is SQVTM and CDR2 ANQGSEA. V was pared by 3 bases and J by 10 bases, with 8 bases of the junction left unmatched. DNA of the CDR3: TGCAGCGTTGATTTCCTAGCGGGAGGTGTAGAGCAGTTCTTC. Translating gives CSVDFLAGGVEQFF.

J is TRBJ2-5 and V is TRBV7-2; possibly TRBD2 for D (6 bases). This CDR3 contains 14 residues. CDR1 and CDR2 from the germline V gene are SGHTA and FQGNSA. The ends were cut back, 4 bases at V and 5 bases at J, with 14 bases in the middle. CDR3 region: CASSSSLAGETQYF. In nucleotides, the CDR3 is TGTGCCAGCAGCTCTTCACTAGCTGGGGAGACCCAGTACTTC.

The sample holds one count of this clone. The CDR3: CASSPSARGSGYEQYF. CDR3 DNA: TGTGCCAGCTCACCTTCCGCCCGAGGATCGGGTTACGAGCAGTACTTC. The genes are TRBV18 and TRBJ2-7, with D uncertain. The CDR3 contains 16 residues. The germline V and J ends were trimmed by 3 bases and 4 bases, with 19 bases remaining between them. CDR1 KGHSH and CDR2 LQKENI come from the germline V gene.